This TCR beta chain was captured by sequencing in a study of T cells in Graves' hyperthyroidism and ophthalmopathy. Findings and caveats of the study: Ophthalmopathy and stable hyperthyroidism were separated by a 13 V-J model.

This clonotype was seen repeatedly, ten times or more. No antigen is known for it. The CDR3 runs to 16 residues. Deletions cut 4 bases from V and 3 bases from J, with 18 bases between. Amplification targeted TCR beta CDR3 regions from RNA transcripts. HTBI primers were the set used in a first-round RT-PCR of the TCR CDR3. TCRdb analysed the multiplex PCR reads with MiXCR anew, one entry per CDR3 protein. The sample consists of around 280,000 distinct CDR3 sequences, about an eighth of them appearing once. A patient was excluded if there was uncontrolled infection, other autoimmune disease, pregnancy or lactation. Clinical symptoms, serum thyroxine and TRAb, thyroid ultrasound and orbital computed tomography were used for the diagnoses.

The gene calls are TRBV12-3 or TRBV12-4 and TRBJ2-5, with D possibly being TRBD2 (5 bases). This TCR was recovered from a woman in her 40s with Graves' hyperthyroidism. The sample consisted of blood. The chain's CDR3 is CASSSSHVTSEETQYF. CDR3 in DNA: TGTGCCAGCAGTTCCTCTCATGTAACTAGTGAAGAGACCCAGTACTTC.